This T cell receptor (beta chain) was obtained from a study of response to subunit inactivated influenza vaccine. The CDR3 loop spans 15 amino acids. Trimming took off 4 bases at V and 4 bases at J, with 15 bases between the two ends. Germline V gives CDR1 SGHKS, CDR2 YYEKEE (reference sequence). TCRdb fed the RT-PCR reads into MiXCR, producing one record per CDR3 protein. The sample has around 850,000 distinct CDR3 sequences; around 18% are singletons. In the case of this clonotype: The antigen remains undetermined.

Study results and caveats: The authors suggested that every seasonal influenza vaccination recruits few new T cells.

This sample comprised PBMCs from blood, obtained roughly 5 days after vaccination. The chain has TRBV5-5 and TRBJ1-5, with D perhaps TRBD1 (6 bases). This TCR was sampled from a man between 50 and 59 years old who received an inactivated influenza vaccine. The CDR3 DNA reads TGTGCCAGCAGCCCCCAGGGGATCCCGAATCAGCCCCAGCATTTT. Translation gives CASSPQGIPNQPQHF. The full variable domain, its missing parts supplied by reference TRBV5-5 and TRBJ1-5, is DAGVTQSPTHLIKTRGQQVTLRCSPISGHKSVSWYQQVLGQGPQFIFQYYEKEERGRGNFPDRFSARQFPNYSSELNVNALLLGDSALYLCASSPQGIPNQPQHFGDGTRLSIL.